This passage covers 16 T cell receptor beta chains from one sample sequenced in a study of T cell repertoires in cytomegalovirus infection. TCRdb passed the reads through MiXCR, listing each CDR3 protein once. The sample lists some 500,000 distinct CDR3 sequences, 25% to 35% occurring once. These receptors have no known antigen. Sequencing used cultured PBMCs, obtained from culture after CMV antigen stimulation. These TCRs come from a human donor in good health (CMV status not recorded). Some clones in this sample may be carry-over from other donors' samples.

In its sample, this clonotype was seen a few times. This chain connects TRBV6-5 to TRBJ2-7; 10 bases are a match to TRBD2. CDR3 length: 16 residues. Unmatched junction bases numbered 4, after V lost 0 bases and J lost 2 bases. The germline gives CDR1 MNHEY, CDR2 SVGAGI. The CDR3 reads CASSYSRTSGAYEQYF. DNA for the CDR3: TGTGCCAGCAGTTACTCCAGGACTAGCGGTGCCTACGAGCAGTACTTC.

This sequence joins TRBV7-4 and TRBJ2-1; 8 nucleotides line up with TRBD2. The CDR3 runs 16 residues. The germline gives CDR1 SGHVT, CDR2 SQSDAQ. The J segment lost 7 bases and the V segment lost 5 bases, leaving 13 bases of the junction unmatched. CDR3 residues: CASSRPRSGGGNEQFF. Written as DNA, the CDR3 is TGTGCCAGCAGCCGCCCTCGGTCGGGAGGGGGGAATGAGCAGTTCTTC.

A single count supports this clonotype. The chain is built from TRBV10-3 and TRBJ1-1; D not certain. Looked up from germline, CDR1 is ENHRY and CDR2 is SYGVKD. CDR3 length: 16 residues. Trimming pared 0 bases from V and 0 bases from J, leaving 11 bases between. This chain's CDR3 is CAISESRVSMNTEAFF. The CDR3 region has the DNA TGTGCCATCAGTGAGTCGCGGGTGAGCATGAACACTGAAGCTTTCTTT.

The V gene is TRBV6-5, the J gene TRBJ2-7; 8 bases match TRBD2. V lost 0 bases, J lost 3 bases, and 7 bases stayed unmatched. The CDR3 has 16 residues. CDR1 and CDR2 (germline): MNHEY, SVGAGI. CDR3 protein: CASSYSAVLADYEQYF. As DNA, the CDR3 is TGTGCCAGCAGTTACTCCGCAGTACTAGCGGACTACGAGCAGTACTTC.

CDR3 in DNA: TGTGCCAGTACTAGTACGCGTGGGGCCAACGTCCTGACTTTC. The encoded protein is CASTSTRGANVLTF. V and J are TRBV19 and TRBJ2-6; D not resolved. V gave up 7 bases and J gave up 3 bases, with 10 bases separating them. This CDR3 region has 14 residues. CDR1 is LNHDA and CDR2 is SQIVND in the germline V gene (reference sequence).

The table lists this clonotype with a few counts. The rearrangement joins TRBV7-8 to TRBJ2-1; perhaps TRBD1 as D (5 bases). The germline V and J ends were trimmed by 6 bases and 7 bases, with 19 bases remaining between them. Germline V gives CDR1 SGHVS, CDR2 FQNEAQ. The CDR3 covers 15 residues. The CDR3 loop reads CASRKNRADSNEQFF. The CDR3 coding sequence is TGTGCCAGCAGAAAAAATCGGGCAGACAGTAATGAGCAGTTCTTC.

The chain carries TRBV12-3 or TRBV12-4 and TRBJ1-2, with D possibly TRBD1 on 5 matching bases. The CDR3 runs 14 residues. V was trimmed by 6 bases and J by 4 bases, leaving 15 bases between them. CDR3 DNA: TGTGCCAGCAGCGACAGTACTAATAGCTATGGCTACACCTTC. Its protein product is CASSDSTNSYGYTF.

This clonotype was detected only a few times. V gene TRBV4-3 combines with J gene TRBJ2-7, with D perhaps TRBD2 (5 bases). Deletions cut 4 bases from V and 3 bases from J, with 19 bases between. Germline V gene data show CDR1 as LGHNA and CDR2 as YSLEER. CDR3 length: 16 amino acids. The CDR3 sequence is CASSRPESGPHYEQYV. The CDR3 DNA is TGCGCCAGCAGCCGACCCGAGAGCGGCCCGCACTACGAGCAGTACGTC.

The gene calls are TRBV5-4 and TRBJ1-2, with D possibly being TRBD1 (6 bases). Trimming shortened V by 4 bases and J by 4 bases, and 14 bases separated the two germline ends. The CDR3 length is 14 residues. The V gene's germline CDR1 is SGHNT and CDR2 YYREEE (reference sequence). In nucleotides, the CDR3 is TGTGCCAGCAGCGAGGGGGTAGCCCTCTATGGCTACACCTTC. Protein: CASSEGVALYGYTF.

The V and J genes are TRBV9 and TRBJ2-1; D might be TRBD2 (5 bases). Germline lookup yields CDR1 SGDLS and CDR2 YYNGEE. This CDR3 is 14 amino acids long. The ends were cut back, 3 bases at V and 9 bases at J, with 16 bases in the middle. Here the CDR3 reads CASSASGIVIEQFF. CDR3 DNA sequence: TGTGCCAGCAGCGCGTCCGGGATCGTAATTGAGCAGTTCTTC.

The V call is TRBV28, the J call TRBJ2-3; 7 bases match TRBD2. The germline V gene encodes CDR1 MDHEN and CDR2 SYDVKM. With V trimmed by 5 bases and J by 2 bases, 7 bases remained unmatched. The CDR3 sequence is 15 residues long. The CDR3 nucleotides are TGTGCCAGCAGTCCTCAGCGGGGCAACACAGATACGCAGTATTTT. It specifies CASSPQRGNTDTQYF. Based on the CDR3 plus reference TRBV28 and TRBJ2-3, the full variable domain is DVKVTQSSRYLVKRTGEKVFLECVQDMDHENMFWYRQDPGLGLRLIYFSYDVKMKEKGDIPEGYSVSREKKERFSLILESASTNQTSMYLCASSPQRGNTDTQYFGPGTRLTVL.

There are many counts of this clonotype. The chain has TRBV7-2 and TRBJ2-1; D is uncertain. The V end lost 1 base, the J end lost 5 bases, and 6 bases lay between the germline ends. CDR1 and CDR2 (germline): SGHTA, FQGNSA. The CDR3 is made up of 13 amino acids. CDR3 residues: CASSLDQNNEQFF. The CDR3 DNA reads as TGTGCCAGCAGCTTAGACCAAAACAATGAGCAGTTCTTC.

The rearrangement joins TRBV7-2 to TRBJ2-1, with 8 bases identical to TRBD2. The V gene's germline CDR1 is SGHTA and CDR2 FQGNSA. The V gene end was trimmed by 8 bases and the J gene end by 0 bases; junction bases not matched to a gene: 15. The CDR3 totals 18 residues. CDR3 sequence reads: CASSGPDGRASSYNEQFF. The CDR3 DNA follows: TGTGCCAGCTCCGGTCCGGACGGGAGGGCGAGCTCCTACAATGAGCAGTTCTTC.

This clonotype was observed a handful of times. The chain combines TRBV2 with TRBJ2-7; 10 positions match TRBD2. The CDR3 has 15 amino acids. V shed 6 bases, J shed 6 bases, and the junction held 11 bases outside the gene matches. Germline V CDR1 and CDR2: SNHLY, FYNNEI. In DNA, the CDR3 is TGTGCCAGCAGCCCCAGGGGAACTAGCGGGGCCGAGCAGTACTTC. It codes for CASSPRGTSGAEQYF.

This clonotype was seen only a few times. The chain joins TRBV20-1 to TRBJ2-7, with unresolved D. This CDR3 is 14 amino acids long. Per the germline V gene, CDR1 is DFQATT and CDR2 is SNEGSKA (reference sequence). V was pared by 0 bases and J by 2 bases, with 11 bases between. CDR3 DNA: TGCAGTGCTAGAGATCTCACCGAGACCTACGAGCAGTACTTC. Amino acids: CSARDLTETYEQYF.

This clonotype was counted a few times. The CDR3 sequence is CASHPQGARGNQPQHF. In nucleotides, the CDR3 is TGTGCCAGCCACCCACAGGGGGCTCGTGGCAATCAGCCCCAGCATTTT. The V gene is TRBV19, the J gene TRBJ1-5; TRBD1 agrees at 9 bases. The ends lost 9 bases at V and 2 bases at J; junction bases unmatched: 11. The CDR3 is made up of 16 amino acids. The germline gives CDR1 LNHDA, CDR2 SQIVND (reference sequence). The full variable domain, completed using reference TRBV19 and TRBJ1-5, is DGGITQSPKYLFRKEGQNVTLSCEQNLNHDAMYWYRQDPGQGLRLIYYSQIVNDFQKGDIAEGYSVSREKKESFPLTVTSAQKNPTAFYLCASHPQGARGNQPQHFGDGTRLSIL.